This T cell receptor beta chain was recovered during a study of blood T cell repertoires in COVID-19 (dated by TCRdb to about 2020). Context from the whole study: Samples from collaborators originated in the United States, Italy and Spain and spanned both the acute and convalescent phases of COVID-19. Where HLA class I and class II types were available, the types were taken from metadata supplied by the sample provider, not from assay-based typing. The material from the prospective study consisted of cDNA or gDNA derived from T cells, B-cell-depleted T cells, or PBMCs. Nearly every sample came with metadata listing a de-identified subject ID, COVID-19 status, age in years and sex. A freely available public database, intended as a resource for researchers studying the immune response to SARS-CoV-2, is where the repertoires were released. The dataset comprised deeply sampled blood TCRbeta repertoires from subjects exposed to, actively infected with, or recovered from COVID-19. Samples came from the ongoing ImmuneRACE study (first 160 participants) plus 1,254 subjects from 6 global collaborators. The paper as a whole reports these results and caveats: The amount of clinical and demographic metadata varied by source and participant and was provided uncurated.

The germline V gene encodes CDR1 SGHTA and CDR2 FQGTGA. Between the V and J ends, shortened by 4 bases and 7 bases respectively, the junction contains 17 bases. Measured from the cysteine to the phenylalanine, the CDR3 is 15 residues long. Here the CDR3 DNA is all that survives: 45 bases in frame from base 1. Collaborating institutions collected whole blood in K2EDTA tubes following their own protocols. For TCRbeta analysis, collaborators shipped samples as frozen whole blood, isolated PBMCs, or DNA extracted from either of those sample types. With respect to this clone: Its antigen is currently not known. No clone much larger than this one lies a single base away; base qualities are absent.

The immunoSEQ Assay, a bias-controlled multiplex PCR, was used to amplify TCRbeta CDR3 regions from genomic DNA. The paper's data handling went like this. The number of nucleated cells in each sample was estimated by amplification of reference gene primers within the assay. To quantify the absolute abundance of each unique TCRbeta CDR3 rearrangement, sequence reads were collapsed and filtered. For each sample, productive Simpson clonality was calculated by taking the square root of Simpson's diversity index across productive rearrangements. Entries here come from immuneACCESS through TCRdb and include only in-frame sequences with V and J called. Some clones fail to appear in such tables; in the studies checked, an unresolved V gene covers under half of the shortfall, and the cause of the remainder is unknown. D and trimming come from the DNA, and the V and J calls and clone size come from that table. The sample includes under 100,000 clones, with around four fifths observed a single time. Together, the top ten hold about a sixth of the sample.

The rearranged chain carries TRBV7-3 and TRBJ2-1; TRBD2 might be the D gene, on 6 matching bases. Sequencing was performed on peripheral blood. The receptor was isolated from a man at least 80 years old with active or convalescent COVID-19. At the DNA level, the sequence is TGTGCCAGCAGCTCCCGGCCGTGGGGGGATAATGAGCAGTTCTTC. Its protein product is CASSSRPWGDNEQFF.